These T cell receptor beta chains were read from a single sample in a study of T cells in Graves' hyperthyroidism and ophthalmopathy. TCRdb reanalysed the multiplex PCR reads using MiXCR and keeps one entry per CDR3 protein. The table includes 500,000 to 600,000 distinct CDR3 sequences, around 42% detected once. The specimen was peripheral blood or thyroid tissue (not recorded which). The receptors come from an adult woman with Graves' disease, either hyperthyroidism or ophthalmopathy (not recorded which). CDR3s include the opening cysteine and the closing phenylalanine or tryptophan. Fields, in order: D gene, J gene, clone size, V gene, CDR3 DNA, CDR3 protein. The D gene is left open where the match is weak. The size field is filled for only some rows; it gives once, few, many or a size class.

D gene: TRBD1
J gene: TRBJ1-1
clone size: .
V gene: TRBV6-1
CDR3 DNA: TGTGCCAGCAGTCGCGGGACAGGGGGGTCTGAAGCTTTCTTT
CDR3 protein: CASSRGTGGSEAFF

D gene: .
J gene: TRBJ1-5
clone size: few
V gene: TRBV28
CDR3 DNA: TGTGCCAGCACCCAAATTTCGATCAATCAGCCCCAGCATTTT
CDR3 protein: CASTQISINQPQHF

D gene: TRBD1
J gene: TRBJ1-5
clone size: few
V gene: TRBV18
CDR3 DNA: TGTGCCAGCTCACCTTCGACAGGGGGCAATCAGCCCCAGCATTTT
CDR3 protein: CASSPSTGGNQPQHF

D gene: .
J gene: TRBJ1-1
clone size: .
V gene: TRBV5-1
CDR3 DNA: TGCGCCAGCAGCTTGGGGGCGGGAGCCTACAATGAAGCTTTCTTT
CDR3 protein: CASSLGAGAYNEAFF

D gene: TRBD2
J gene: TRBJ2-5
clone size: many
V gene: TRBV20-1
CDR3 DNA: TGCAGTGCTAGAGATGGGCTAGCGGGGGAAGTGGAGACCCAGTACTTC
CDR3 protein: CSARDGLAGEVETQYF

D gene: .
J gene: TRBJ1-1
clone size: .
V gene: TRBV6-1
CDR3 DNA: TGTGCCAGCTGGGAGAACACTGAAGCTTTCTTT
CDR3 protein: CASWENTEAFF

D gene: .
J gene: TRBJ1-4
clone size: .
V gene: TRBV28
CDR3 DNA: TGTGCCAGCAGTTCGCATCAAGAAAATGAAAAACTGTTTTTT
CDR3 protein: CASSSHQENEKLFF

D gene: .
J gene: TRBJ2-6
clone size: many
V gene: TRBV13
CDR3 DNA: TGTGCCAGCAGCACGCACAGGGCCCCTAACGTCCTGACTTTC
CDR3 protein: CASSTHRAPNVLTF

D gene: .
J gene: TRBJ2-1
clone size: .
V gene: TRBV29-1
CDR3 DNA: TGCAGCGCCCGCGGGGCAGGGAATGAGCAGTTCTTC
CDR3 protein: CSARGAGNEQFF

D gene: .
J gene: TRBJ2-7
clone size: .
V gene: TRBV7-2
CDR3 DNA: TGTGCCAGCAGTGCAAATGGGGGCGCGTACGAGCAGTACTTC
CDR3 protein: CASSANGGAYEQYF

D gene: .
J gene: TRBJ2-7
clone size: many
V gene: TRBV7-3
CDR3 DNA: TGTGCCAGCAGCTTAACGGGGTCGAGCGACGAGCAGTACTTC
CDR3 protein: CASSLTGSSDEQYF

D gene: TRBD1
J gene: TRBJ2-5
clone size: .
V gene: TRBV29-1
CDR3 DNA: TGCAGCGTTGAGGTTCAGGGGGCCTTTGGGACCCAGTGCTTC
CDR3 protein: CSVEVQGAFGTQCF

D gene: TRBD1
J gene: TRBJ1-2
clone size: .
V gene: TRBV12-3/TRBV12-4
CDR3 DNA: TGTACCAGCAGTGGCAGGACAGGGGGCAAGGACCATGGCTACACCTTC
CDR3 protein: CTSSGRTGGKDHGYTF

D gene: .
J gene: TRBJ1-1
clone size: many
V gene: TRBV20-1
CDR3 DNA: TGCAGTGCGCCCACGGGGCCCCGAATGAACACTGAAGCTTTCTTT
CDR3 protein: CSAPTGPRMNTEAFF

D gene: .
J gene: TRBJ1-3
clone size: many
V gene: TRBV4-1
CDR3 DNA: TGCGCCAGCAACCACCCGGGACGGACTGGAAACACCATATATTTT
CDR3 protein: CASNHPGRTGNTIYF

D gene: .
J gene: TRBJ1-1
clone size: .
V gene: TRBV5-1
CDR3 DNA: TGCGCCAGCAGCTTGGTAGGGAGGTTGAACACTGAAGCTTCCTTT
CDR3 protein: CASSLVGRLNTEASF

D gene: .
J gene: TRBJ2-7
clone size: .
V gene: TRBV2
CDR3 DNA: TGTGCCAGCAGTGAACGCAGGGTCGGCATCGAGCAGTACTTC
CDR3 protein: CASSERRVGIEQYF

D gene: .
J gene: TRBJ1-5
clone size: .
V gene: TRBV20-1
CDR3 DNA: TGCAGTGCTAGAGATGGGGGGCGCGTTCAGCCCCAGCATTTT
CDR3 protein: CSARDGGRVQPQHF

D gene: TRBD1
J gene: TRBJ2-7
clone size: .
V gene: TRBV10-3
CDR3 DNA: TGTGCCATCAGTGTGCCAGGGGGTAGCGAGCAGTACTTC
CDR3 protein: CAISVPGGSEQYF

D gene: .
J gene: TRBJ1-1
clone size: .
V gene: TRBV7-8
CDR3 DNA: .
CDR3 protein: CDSSFYICSAPRTGMNTEAFF

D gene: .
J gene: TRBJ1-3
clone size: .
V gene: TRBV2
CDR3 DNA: TGTGCCAGCAGCCAAGCCATGGGATCTGGAAACACCATATATTTT
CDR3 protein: CASSQAMGSGNTIYF

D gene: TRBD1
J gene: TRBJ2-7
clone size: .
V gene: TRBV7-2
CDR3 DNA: TGTGCCAGCACCCTAGGGACAGTCGGCTCCTACGAGCAGTACTTC
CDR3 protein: CASTLGTVGSYEQYF

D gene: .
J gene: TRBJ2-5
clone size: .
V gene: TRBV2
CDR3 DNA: TGTGCCATCACCCGGGACCCTGGACGAGAGACCCAGTACTTC
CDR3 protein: CAITRDPGRETQYF

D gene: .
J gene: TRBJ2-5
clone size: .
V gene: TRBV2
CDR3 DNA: TGTGCCAGCAGTGCTAGATGGGGGGAAGCCCAAGAGACCCAGTACTTC
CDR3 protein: CASSARWGEAQETQYF

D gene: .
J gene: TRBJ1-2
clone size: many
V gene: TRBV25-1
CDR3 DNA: TGTGCCAGCAGTGATGGAGTAGGTGGGCTGGGGGCTAACTATGGCTACACCTTC
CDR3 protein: CASSDGVGGLGANYGYTF

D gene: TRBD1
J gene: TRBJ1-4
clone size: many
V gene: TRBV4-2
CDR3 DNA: TGTGCCAGCAGCCAAGACCCGGGACAGGGAAATGAAAAACTGTTTTTT
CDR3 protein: CASSQDPGQGNEKLFF

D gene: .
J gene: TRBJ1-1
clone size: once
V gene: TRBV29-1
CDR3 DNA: TGCAGCTTAATTCCCGGACAGAACACTGAAGCTTTCTTT
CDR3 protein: CSLIPGQNTEAFF

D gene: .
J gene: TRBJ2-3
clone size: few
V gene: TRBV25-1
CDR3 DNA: TGTGCCAGCAGTTTCAGCCCACTAAGCACAGATACGCAGTATTTT
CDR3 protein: CASSFSPLSTDTQYF

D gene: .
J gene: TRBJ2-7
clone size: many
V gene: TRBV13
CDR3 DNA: TGTGCCAGCAGCTTAGGCGGGGATCACGAGCAGTACTTC
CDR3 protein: CASSLGGDHEQYF

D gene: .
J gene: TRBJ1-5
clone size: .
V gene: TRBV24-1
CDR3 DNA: TGTGCCACCAGTGCTCGGAACAGAGACCATCAGCCCCAGCATTTT
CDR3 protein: CATSARNRDHQPQHF

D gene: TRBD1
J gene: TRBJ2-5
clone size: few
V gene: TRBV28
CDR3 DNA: TGTGCCAGCAGTACAGGGGGGGAGACCCAGTACTTC
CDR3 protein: CASSTGGETQYF

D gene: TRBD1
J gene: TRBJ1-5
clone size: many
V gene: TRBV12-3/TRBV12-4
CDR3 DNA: TGTGCCAGCAGATCCACAGGGGGCTTAGGCAATCAGCCCCAGCATTTT
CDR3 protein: CASRSTGGLGNQPQHF

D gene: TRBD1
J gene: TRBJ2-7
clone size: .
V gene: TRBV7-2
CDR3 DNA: TGTGCCAGCAGTCCTGACAGGGAGACCTACGAGCAGTACTTC
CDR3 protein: CASSPDRETYEQYF

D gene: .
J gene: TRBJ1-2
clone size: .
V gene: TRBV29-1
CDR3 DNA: TGCAGCTTGGGAGGCCCCAGCTATGGCTACACCTTC
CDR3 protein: CSLGGPSYGYTF

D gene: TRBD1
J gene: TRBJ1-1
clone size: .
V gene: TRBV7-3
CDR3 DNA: TGTGCCAGCAGCCCGGGCGGGACAGGGGGCAATGAAGCTTTCTTT
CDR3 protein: CASSPGGTGGNEAFF

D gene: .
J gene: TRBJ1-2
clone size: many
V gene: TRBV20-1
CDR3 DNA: TGCAGTGCTAGAGACCCATTGGGAGCCTCTAACTATGGCTACACCTTC
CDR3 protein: CSARDPLGASNYGYTF

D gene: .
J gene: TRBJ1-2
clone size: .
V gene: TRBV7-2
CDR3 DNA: TGTGCCAGCAGCTCACCCACGACAGCCCCCTACACCTTC
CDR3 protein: CASSSPTTAPYTF

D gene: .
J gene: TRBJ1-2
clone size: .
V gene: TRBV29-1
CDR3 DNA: TGCAGCGGCAGGGAGGGGTATGGCTACACCTTC
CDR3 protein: CSGREGYGYTF

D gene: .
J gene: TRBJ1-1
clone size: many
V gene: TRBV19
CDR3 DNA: TGTGCCAGTAGTCCTTATTTTCAGACAGCGAACACTGAAGCTTTCTTT
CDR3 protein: CASSPYFQTANTEAFF

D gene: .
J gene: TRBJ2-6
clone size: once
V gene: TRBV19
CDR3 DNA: TGTGCCAGTAGTATAGATCAGTTAGGGAACACTGGGGCCAACGTCCTGACTTTC
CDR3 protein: CASSIDQLGNTGANVLTF

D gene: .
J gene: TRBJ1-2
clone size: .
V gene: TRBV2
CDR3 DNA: TGTGCCAGCAGTTTCAACGGCCTGGGGTACAACTATGGCTACACCTTC
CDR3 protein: CASSFNGLGYNYGYTF

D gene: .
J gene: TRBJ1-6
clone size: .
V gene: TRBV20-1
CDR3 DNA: TGCAGTTTGAGTGGGGCCCCGAATTCACCCCTCCACTTT
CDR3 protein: CSLSGAPNSPLHF

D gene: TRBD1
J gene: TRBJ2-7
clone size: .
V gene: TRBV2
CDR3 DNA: TGTGCCAGCAGTGAAAGGGTCAGGGGGACAGAGGAGCAGTACTTC
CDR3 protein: CASSERVRGTEEQYF

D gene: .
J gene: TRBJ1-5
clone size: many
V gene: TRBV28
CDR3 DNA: TGTGCCAGCAGTCCACAACAACAGCCCCAGCATTTT
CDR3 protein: CASSPQQQPQHF

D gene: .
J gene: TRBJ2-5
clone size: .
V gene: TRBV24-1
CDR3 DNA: TGTGCCACCAGTGACTTACAGGGTTGTGGCAATCAGCCCCAGTACTTC
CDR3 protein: CATSDLQGCGNQPQYF

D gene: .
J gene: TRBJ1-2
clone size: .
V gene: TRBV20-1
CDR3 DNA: TGCAGTGCTCAGTGGGGGGACTATGGCTACACCTTC
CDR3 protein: CSAQWGDYGYTF

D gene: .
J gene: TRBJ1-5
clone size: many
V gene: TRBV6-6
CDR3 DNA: TGTGCCAGCAGCCGCAGGGACCTAAGGGGCAATCAGCCCCAGCATTTT
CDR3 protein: CASSRRDLRGNQPQHF

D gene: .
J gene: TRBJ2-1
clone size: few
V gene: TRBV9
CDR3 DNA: TGTGCCAGCAGCGTAGATCCAGGGGGGGATTACAATGAGCAGTTCTTC
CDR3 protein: CASSVDPGGDYNEQFF

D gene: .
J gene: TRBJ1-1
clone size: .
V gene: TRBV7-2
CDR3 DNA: TGTGCCAGCAGCTTAGGGTGGACTGTGAACACTGAAGCTTTCTTT
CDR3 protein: CASSLGWTVNTEAFF

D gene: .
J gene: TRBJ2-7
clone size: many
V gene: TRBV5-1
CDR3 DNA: TGCGCCAGCAGATTTTTACAGGGAATTCCCTACGAGCAGTACTTC
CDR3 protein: CASRFLQGIPYEQYF

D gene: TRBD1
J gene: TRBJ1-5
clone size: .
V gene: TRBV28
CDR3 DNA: TGTGCCAGCACTATTCAGGGGGACGGGGTCGAGCATTTT
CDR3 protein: CASTIQGDGVEHF

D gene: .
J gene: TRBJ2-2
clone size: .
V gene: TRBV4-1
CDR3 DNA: TGCGCCAGCAGCCAAAAAGAAGTGACGAACACCGGGGAGCTGTTTTTT
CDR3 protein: CASSQKEVTNTGELFF

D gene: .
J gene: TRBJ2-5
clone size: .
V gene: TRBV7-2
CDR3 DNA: TGTGCCAGCAGCTTATCTCGGGGTATGGAGACCCAGTACTTC
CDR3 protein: CASSLSRGMETQYF